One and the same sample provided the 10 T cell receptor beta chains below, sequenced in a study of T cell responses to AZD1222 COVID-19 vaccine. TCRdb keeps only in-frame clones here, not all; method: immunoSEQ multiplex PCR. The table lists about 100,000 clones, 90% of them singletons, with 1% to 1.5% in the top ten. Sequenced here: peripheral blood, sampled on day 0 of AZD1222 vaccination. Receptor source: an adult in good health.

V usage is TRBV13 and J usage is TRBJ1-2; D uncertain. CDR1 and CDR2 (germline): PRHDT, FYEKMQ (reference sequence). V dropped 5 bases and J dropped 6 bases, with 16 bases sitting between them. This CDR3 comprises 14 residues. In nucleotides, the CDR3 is TGTGCCAGCAGCAGTGGGCAACCAAGGGATGGCTACACCTTC. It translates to CASSSGQPRDGYTF.

CDR3 protein: CASSLRLAADTGELFF. The CDR3 nucleotides read TGTGCCAGCAGCTTACGACTAGCGGCGGACACCGGGGAGCTGTTTTTT. The rearrangement uses TRBV7-3 and TRBJ2-2; 9 bases are shared with TRBD2. Germline V lookup: CDR1 SGHTA, CDR2 FQGTGA. This CDR3 region has 16 residues. Unmatched junction bases numbered 4, after V lost 2 bases and J lost 3 bases.

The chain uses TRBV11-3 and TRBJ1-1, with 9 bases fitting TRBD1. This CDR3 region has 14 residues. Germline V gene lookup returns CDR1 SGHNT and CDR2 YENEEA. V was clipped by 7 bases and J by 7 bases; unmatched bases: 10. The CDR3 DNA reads TGTGCCAGCATCCGGGACAGGGAGAAGGATGAAGCTTTCTTT. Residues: CASIRDREKDEAFF.

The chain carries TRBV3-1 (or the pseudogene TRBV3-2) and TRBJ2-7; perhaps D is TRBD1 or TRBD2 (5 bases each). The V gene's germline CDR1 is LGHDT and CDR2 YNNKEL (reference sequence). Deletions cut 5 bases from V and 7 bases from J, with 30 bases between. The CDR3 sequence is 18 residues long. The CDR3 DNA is TGTGCCAGCAGCGCCTTTCGCTCCTGGGACGGCGCCCCGGGGGAGCAGTACTTC. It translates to CASSAFRSWDGAPGEQYF.

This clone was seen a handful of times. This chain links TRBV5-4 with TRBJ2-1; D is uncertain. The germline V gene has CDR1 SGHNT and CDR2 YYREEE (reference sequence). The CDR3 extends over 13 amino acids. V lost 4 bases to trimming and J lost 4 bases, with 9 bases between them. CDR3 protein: CASSRWGYNEQFF. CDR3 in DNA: TGTGCCAGCAGCCGTTGGGGTTACAATGAGCAGTTCTTC.

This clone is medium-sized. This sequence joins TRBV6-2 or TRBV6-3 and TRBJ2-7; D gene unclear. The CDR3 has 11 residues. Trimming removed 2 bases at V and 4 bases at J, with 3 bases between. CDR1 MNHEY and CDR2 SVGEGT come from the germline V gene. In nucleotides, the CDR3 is TGTGCCAGCAGTTACAGGTACGAGCAGTACTTC. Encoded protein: CASSYRYEQYF.

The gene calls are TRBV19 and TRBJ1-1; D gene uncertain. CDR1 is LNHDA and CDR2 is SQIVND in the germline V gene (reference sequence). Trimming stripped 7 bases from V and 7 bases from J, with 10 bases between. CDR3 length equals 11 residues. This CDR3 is CASTASDEAFF. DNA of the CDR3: TGTGCCAGTACCGCGAGCGATGAAGCTTTCTTT.

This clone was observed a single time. The CDR3 reads CSVRDGGNTIYF. In DNA, the CDR3 is TGCAGCGTGAGGGACGGGGGAAACACCATATATTTT. This rearrangement joins TRBV29-1 to TRBJ1-3, with D maybe TRBD1 (5 bases). Germline values: CDR1 SQVTM, CDR2 ANQGSEA. This CDR3 is 12 amino acids long. The V gene lost 6 bases and the J gene lost 4 bases, with 10 bases spanning the gap.

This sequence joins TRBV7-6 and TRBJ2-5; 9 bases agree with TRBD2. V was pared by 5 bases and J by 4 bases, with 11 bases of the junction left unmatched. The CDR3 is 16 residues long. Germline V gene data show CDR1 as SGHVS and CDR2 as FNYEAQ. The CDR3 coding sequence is TGTGCCAGCAGCCGTTGGGAGGCGGGGGGGCCAGAGACCCAGTACTTC. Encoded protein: CASSRWEAGGPETQYF.

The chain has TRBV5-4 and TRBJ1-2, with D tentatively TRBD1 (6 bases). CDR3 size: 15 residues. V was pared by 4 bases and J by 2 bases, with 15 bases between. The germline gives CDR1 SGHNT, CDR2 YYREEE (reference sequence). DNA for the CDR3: TGTGCCAGCAGCCCCGACAGGACGATGAACTATGGCTACACCTTC. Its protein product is CASSPDRTMNYGYTF. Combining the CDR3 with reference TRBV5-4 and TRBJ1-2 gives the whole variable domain ETGVTQSPTHLIKTRGQQVTLRCSSQSGHNTVSWYQQALGQGPQFIFQYYREEENGRGNFPPRFSGLQFPNYSSELNVNALELDDSALYLCASSPDRTMNYGYTFGSGTRLTVV.